Listed below are T cell receptor beta chains from one sample, sequenced in a study of blood T cell repertoires in COVID-19. This table comes from immunoSEQ multiplex PCR, and its TCRdb copy is limited to in-frame clones, with some not included. The table includes over 300,000 clones, roughly 90% detected once. Sequencing input: PBMCs or T cells enriched from blood (not recorded which). All receptors come from a woman between 40 and 55 years old who had recovered from COVID-19. Each CDR3 is given with its conserved first and last residue. Fields, in order: D gene, clone size, V gene, J gene, CDR3 DNA, CDR3 protein. The D gene is left open where the match is weak. Not every row has a clone size; where given, it reads once, few, many or a size class.

TRBD1	-	TRBV30	TRBJ1-2	TGTGCCTGGAGTGTAGGGACAGGCGGATTTTATGGCTACACCTTC	CAWSVGTGGFYGYTF
-	-	TRBV3-1/TRBV3-2	TRBJ2-3	TGTGCCAGCAGCCAGGCAGGGGATACAGATACGCAGTATTTT	CASSQAGDTDTQYF
-	-	TRBV4-3	TRBJ2-1	TGCGCCAGCAGCCAAGATATGGCTAGCTGGGGGGTTTACAATGAGCAGTTCTTC	CASSQDMASWGVYNEQFF
-	-	TRBV11-3	TRBJ2-5	TGTGCCAGCAGCTTAGTTACTCCCTCAGGGAAGGAGACCCAGTACTTC	CASSLVTPSGKETQYF
TRBD1	-	TRBV6-5	TRBJ1-2	TGTGCCAGCAGTACAGACTTCGAGACAGGGTCTGGCTACACCTTC	CASSTDFETGSGYTF
TRBD2	-	TRBV19	TRBJ2-5	TGTGCCAGTAGTATAAGGCGGGGGATCCAAGAGACCCAGTACTTC	CASSIRRGIQETQYF
-	-	TRBV11-2	TRBJ1-4	TGTGCCAGCAGCCAGGGGACGGTCGGAGCTAATGAAAAACTGTTTTTT	CASSQGTVGANEKLFF
-	-	TRBV24-1	TRBJ2-3	TGTGCCACCAGTGTTACAGGGAGGGTCACAGATACGCAGTATTTT	CATSVTGRVTDTQYF
-	-	TRBV21-1	TRBJ1-1	TGTGCCAGCGGAACGCCGGGGAACACTGAAGCTTTCTTT	CASGTPGNTEAFF
-	-	TRBV11-3	TRBJ2-7	TGTGCCAGCAGCTTAGATCCTACGACAGCCTCCTACGAGCAGTACTTC	CASSLDPTTASYEQYF
-	-	TRBV18	TRBJ2-6	TGTGCCAGCTCAGGCGCTAGTGGGGCCAACGTCCTGACTTTC	CASSGASGANVLTF
TRBD2	-	TRBV11-2	TRBJ2-7	TGTGCCAGCAGCTTTGAACGGGGGGGCCGCGAGCAGTACTTC	CASSFERGGREQYF
TRBD2	-	TRBV4-1	TRBJ2-1	TGCGCCAGCAGCCAAACCATTGGACTGGTAGCGGGAGAACGCAATGAGCAGTTCTTC	CASSQTIGLVAGERNEQFF
TRBD2	-	TRBV11-3	TRBJ2-5	TGTGCCAGCAGCTTAGGCCGACTAGCGGGAGAAACCCAGTACTTC	CASSLGRLAGETQYF
TRBD1	-	TRBV28	TRBJ1-4	TGTGCCAGCAGTTTACAGGGGGCGATAGGCGAAAAACTGTTTTTT	CASSLQGAIGEKLFF
TRBD1	-	TRBV3-1/TRBV3-2	TRBJ2-5	TGTGCCAGCAGCCTCAGGGGGCGCGGTCAAGAGACCCAGTACTTC	CASSLRGRGQETQYF
TRBD1	-	TRBV6-5	TRBJ2-7	TGTGCCAGCAGTTACCGGGACAGGGGGGACTACGAGCAGTACTTC	CASSYRDRGDYEQYF
-	-	TRBV11-2	TRBJ2-1	TGTGCCAGCAGCTTAGGTGGAGGGCACAATGAGCAGTTCTTC	CASSLGGGHNEQFF
TRBD2	once	TRBV28	TRBJ2-7	TGTGCCAGCAGCTATGAAGCGGGGTCCTACGAGCAGTACTTC	CASSYEAGSYEQYF
TRBD1	-	TRBV9	TRBJ1-2	TGTGCCAGCAGCCCTCGGGACAGCTATGGCTACACCTTC	CASSPRDSYGYTF
-	-	TRBV6-2/TRBV6-3	TRBJ1-1	TGTGCCAGCAGTTACTCCGGAACAGGCGTCAACACTGAAGCTTTCTTT	CASSYSGTGVNTEAFF
TRBD1	-	TRBV18	TRBJ2-1	TGTGCCAGCTCATTGGGGACAGGGGGTTACAATGAGCAGTTCTTC	CASSLGTGGYNEQFF
TRBD1	-	TRBV27	TRBJ1-1	TGTGCCAGCAGTCTGACAGGGGGCTCAGGGACTGAAGCTTTCTTT	CASSLTGGSGTEAFF
-	-	TRBV24-1	TRBJ1-3	TGTGCCACCAGTGATCCCGGACAGAGCTCTGGAAACACCATATATTTT	CATSDPGQSSGNTIYF
-	-	TRBV24-1	TRBJ2-2	TGTGCCACCAGTCGCGACTCCTTAGGAGACGGGGAGCTGTTTTTT	CATSRDSLGDGELFF
TRBD1	once	TRBV7-9	TRBJ2-5	TGTGCCAGCAGCGAAGAGACAGGGGGCATGGAGACCCAGTACTTC	CASSEETGGMETQYF
TRBD2	-	TRBV7-9	TRBJ2-5	TGTGCCAGCAGCCTCCCTACGACTAGCCGGGAGACCCAGTACTTC	CASSLPTTSRETQYF
TRBD2	few	TRBV13	TRBJ2-2	TGTGCCAGCAGCTCCCTGACTAGCGGGAACACCGGGGAGCTGTTTTTT	CASSSLTSGNTGELFF
TRBD1	few	TRBV30	TRBJ1-2	TGTGCCTGGAGCCGGGACAGGCCTCGGGGCTACACCTTC	CAWSRDRPRGYTF
TRBD2	once	TRBV3-1/TRBV3-2	TRBJ2-1	TGTGCCAGCAGCCAGGATGGGACTAGCGGGAGTGGATCCTACAATGAGCAGTTCTTC	CASSQDGTSGSGSYNEQFF
-	-	TRBV6-2/TRBV6-3	TRBJ2-2	TGTGCCAGCAGCCCCCGGACCCCGGGGGCCGGGGAGCTGTTTTTT	CASSPRTPGAGELFF
TRBD2	-	TRBV9	TRBJ2-1	TGTGCCAGCAGCGTAGCTTCTATAACGCGGACTAGCGGTGAGCAGTTCTTC	CASSVASITRTSGEQFF
TRBD2	-	TRBV19	TRBJ2-1	TGTGCCAGTAGTGAGGGACTAGCGGGGGGCATATACAATGAGCAGTTCTTC	CASSEGLAGGIYNEQFF
-	-	TRBV10-3	TRBJ1-1	TGTGCCTCGGGAGGCACTGAAGCTTTCTTT	CASGGTEAFF
-	-	TRBV27	TRBJ2-1	TGTGCCAGCAGTTTGTTTGCGACAGGTTCTCAAAACAATGAGCAGTTCTTC	CASSLFATGSQNNEQFF
-	-	TRBV3-1/TRBV3-2	TRBJ2-3	TGTGCCAGCAGCCAGGCGGTCAACACAGATACGCAGTATTTT	CASSQAVNTDTQYF
TRBD1	once	TRBV7-9	TRBJ1-2	TGTGCCAGCAGCACGGACAGGGGGGGCTACACCTTC	CASSTDRGGYTF
-	-	TRBV19	TRBJ1-1	TGTGCCAGTAGTTTCCTTTCGACAGGGAACACTGAAGCTTTCTTT	CASSFLSTGNTEAFF
-	-	TRBV27	TRBJ2-7	TGTGCCAGCAGTTGGGAGGGGGGGGGCTACGAGCAGTACTTC	CASSWEGGGYEQYF
TRBD2	once	TRBV7-2	TRBJ2-1	TGTGCCAGCAGCTCCGGGAGCGGGGGGTCATACAATGAGCAGTTCTTC	CASSSGSGGSYNEQFF
-	-	TRBV18	TRBJ2-7	TGTGCCAGCTCAACAGGCCCCGCCGAGCAGTACTTC	CASSTGPAEQYF
TRBD2	-	TRBV9	TRBJ2-1	TGTGCCAGCAGCGTAGCGGGCGGGAGGGTCTACAATGAGCAGTTCTTC	CASSVAGGRVYNEQFF
TRBD1	-	TRBV30	TRBJ1-4	TGTGCCTGGATGGGACAGGATGAAAAACTGTTTTTT	CAWMGQDEKLFF
-	-	TRBV5-1	TRBJ2-7	TGCGCCAGCAGCCCCACCCGGGAGTCCTCTTACGAGCAGTACTTC	CASSPTRESSYEQYF
TRBD1	-	TRBV7-8	TRBJ1-5	TGTGCCAGCAGCTCGTACCCCAAAACAGGGGGCAACAATCAGCCCCAGCATTTT	CASSSYPKTGGNNQPQHF
TRBD2	few	TRBV7-3	TRBJ2-5	TGTGCCAGCAGCCCCGGGACTAGCGGGTCCGGGCGTGGAGAGACCCAGTACTTC	CASSPGTSGSGRGETQYF
-	-	TRBV7-2	TRBJ1-2	TGTGCCAGCAGCTTACGAGTTGATCTTGGCTACACCTTC	CASSLRVDLGYTF
-	-	TRBV29-1	TRBJ2-6	TGCAGCGTTGACGCAGGGGTTATTAGCTCTGGGGCCAACGTCCTGACTTTC	CSVDAGVISSGANVLTF
TRBD2	once	TRBV18	TRBJ2-1	TGTGCCAGCTCACCGGGACTAGCGGGGGACAATGAGCAGTTCTTC	CASSPGLAGDNEQFF
-	-	TRBV18	TRBJ1-1	TGTGCCAGCTCCTCCGCAGCCGGGGGTGTCACTGAAGCTTTCTTT	CASSSAAGGVTEAFF
TRBD1	-	TRBV7-3	TRBJ2-7	TGTGCCAGCAGCCCAGGGACAGGGGGCGCCTACGAGCAGTACTTC	CASSPGTGGAYEQYF
-	-	TRBV27	TRBJ2-7	TGTGCCAGCAGTTTGGGGGCTAGGGACTACGAGCAGTACTTC	CASSLGARDYEQYF
-	-	TRBV7-3	TRBJ2-5	TGTGCCAGCAGCGTACAGGTGCAAGAGACCCAGTACTTC	CASSVQVQETQYF
-	-	TRBV19	TRBJ2-1	TGTGCCAGTAGTCCCCTACCTAGCATGAGCTCCTACAATGAGCAGTTCTTC	CASSPLPSMSSYNEQFF
-	-	TRBV7-3	TRBJ2-7	TGTGCCAGCAGCTTAGCACCCTACTACGAGCAGTACTTC	CASSLAPYYEQYF
TRBD1	once	TRBV7-2	TRBJ1-3	TGTGCCAGCAGCTTAACCACAGGGGTTCGTGATGGAAACACCATATATTTT	CASSLTTGVRDGNTIYF
-	-	TRBV6-5	TRBJ1-2	TGTGCCAGCAGTTCCGGGACACCCATCTACTATGGCTACACCTTC	CASSSGTPIYYGYTF
TRBD2	-	TRBV9	TRBJ2-1	TGTGCCAGCAGCGTAGGCCCCCTCGGACTAGCGGGAGCCCTGTACAATGAGCAGTTCTTC	CASSVGPLGLAGALYNEQFF
TRBD2	-	TRBV5-4	TRBJ2-1	TGTGCCAGCAGCTTGGATAGCGGGGCTTACAATGAGCAGTTCTTC	CASSLDSGAYNEQFF
-	-	TRBV10-3	TRBJ2-7	TGTGCCATCAGTGAGTCCGGGGGGACATACGAGCAGTACTTC	CAISESGGTYEQYF